There are a few counts of the clone carrying this T cell receptor (beta chain). This record belongs to a study of blood T cells in healthy people across ages. Next came a second PCR, run for about 7 to 12 cycles, which used a sample-barcoded 5' primer along with a J-beta primer mix. TCRdb analysed the 5' RACE reads with MiXCR anew, one entry per CDR3 protein. The sample has 1.5 million to 2 million distinct CDR3 sequences, 30% to 40% seen once. Trimming removed 6 bases from V and 6 bases from J; junction bases left unmatched: 11. Germline CDR1 reads SQVTM; CDR2 reads ANQGSEA. The CDR3 is 14 amino acids.

Sequencing used blood. This sequence was found in a human donor in good health. The V gene is TRBV29-1, the J gene TRBJ2-7; 10 nucleotides agree with TRBD2. Here the CDR3 reads CSVDERGGLCEQYF. In DNA form, the CDR3 reads TGCAGCGTAGACGAGCGGGGGGGCCTCTGCGAGCAGTACTTC.